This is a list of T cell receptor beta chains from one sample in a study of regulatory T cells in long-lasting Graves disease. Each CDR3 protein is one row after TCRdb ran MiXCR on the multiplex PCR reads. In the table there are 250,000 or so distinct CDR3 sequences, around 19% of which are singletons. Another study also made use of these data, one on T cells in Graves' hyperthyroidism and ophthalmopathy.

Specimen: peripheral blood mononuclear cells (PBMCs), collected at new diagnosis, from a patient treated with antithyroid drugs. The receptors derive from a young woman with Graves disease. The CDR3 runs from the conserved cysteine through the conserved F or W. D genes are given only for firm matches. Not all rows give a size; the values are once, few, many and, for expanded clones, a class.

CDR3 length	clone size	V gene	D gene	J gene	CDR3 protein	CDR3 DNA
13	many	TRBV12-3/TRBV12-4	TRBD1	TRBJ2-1	CASSRDRSRGQFF	TGTGCCAGCAGCCGGGACAGATCGCGTGGGCAGTTCTTC
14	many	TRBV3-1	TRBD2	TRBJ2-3	CASSQPSGKDTQYF	TGTGCCAGCAGCCAACCTAGCGGGAAAGATACGCAGTATTTT
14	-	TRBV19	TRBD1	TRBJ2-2	CASRGTGYTGELLF	TGTGCCAGTAGAGGGACAGGATACACCGGGGAGCTGCTTTTT
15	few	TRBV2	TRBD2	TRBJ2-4	CASRNSGGPGNIQHF	TGCGCCAGCAGGAATAGCGGGGGGCCGGGAAACATTCAGCACTTC
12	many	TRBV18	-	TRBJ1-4	CASSQRNEKLFF	TGTGCCAGCTCACAACGGAATGAAAAACTGTTTTTT
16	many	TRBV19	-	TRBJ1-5	CASRGQPEVSNQPQHF	TGTGCCAGTAGAGGACAGCCAGAAGTTAGCAATCAGCCCCAGCATTTT
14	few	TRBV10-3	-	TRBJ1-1	CAISEPGMNTEAFF	TGTGCCATCAGTGAACCCGGTATGAACACTGAAGCTTTCTTT
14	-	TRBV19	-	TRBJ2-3	CASNDRVLTDTQYF	TGTGCCAGTAATGACCGGGTCCTCACAGATACGCAGTATTTT
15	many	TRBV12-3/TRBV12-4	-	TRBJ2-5	CASSLTPGVQETQYF	TGTGCCAGCAGTTTAACACCTGGAGTTCAAGAGACCCAGTACTTC
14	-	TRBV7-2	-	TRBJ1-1	CASSPGRGDTEAFF	TGTGCCAGCAGCCCGGGGCGGGGGGACACTGAAGCTTTCTTT
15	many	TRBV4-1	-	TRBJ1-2	CASSQDPSGRYGYTF	TGCGCCAGCAGCCAAGATCCCTCAGGGCGCTATGGCTACACCTTC
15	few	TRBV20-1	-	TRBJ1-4	CSARGAGTTNEKLFF	TGCAGTGCTAGAGGGGCGGGAACGACTAATGAAAAACTGTTTTTT
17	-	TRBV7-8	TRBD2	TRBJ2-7	CASRSVGGAFVSYEQYF	TGTGCCAGCAGGTCCGTCGGGGGGGCCTTCGTCTCCTACGAGCAGTACTTC
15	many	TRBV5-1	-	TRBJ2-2	CASNEAGRNTGELFF	TGCGCCAGCAACGAGGCGGGACGTAACACCGGGGAGCTGTTTTTT
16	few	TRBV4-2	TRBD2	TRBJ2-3	CASSQERGGGRDTQYF	TGTGCCAGCAGCCAAGAACGCGGGGGGGGGAGAGATACGCAGTATTTT
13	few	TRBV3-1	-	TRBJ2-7	CASGQDNRDEQYF	TGTGCCAGCGGCCAAGATAACAGGGACGAGCAGTACTTC
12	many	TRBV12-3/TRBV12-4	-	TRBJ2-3	CASSLGEDTQYF	TGTGCCAGCAGCTTGGGGGAAGATACGCAGTATTTT
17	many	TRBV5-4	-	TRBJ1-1	CASSFFPTRGLNTEAFF	TGTGCCAGCAGCTTCTTTCCGACTAGGGGACTTAACACTGAAGCTTTCTTT
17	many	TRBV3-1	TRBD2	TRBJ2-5	CASSQVRLAVGQETQYF	TGTGCCAGCAGCCAAGTAAGGCTAGCGGTGGGCCAAGAGACCCAGTACTTC
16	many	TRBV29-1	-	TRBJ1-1	CSVDGTAFGGNTEAFF	TGCAGCGTTGATGGGACTGCATTCGGGGGGAACACTGAAGCTTTCTTT
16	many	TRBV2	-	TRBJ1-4	CASSTSGPATNEKLFF	TGTGCCAGCAGTACATCGGGACCGGCAACTAATGAAAAACTGTTTTTT
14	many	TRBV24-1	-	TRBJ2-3	CATSSDRVTDTQYF	TGTGCCACCAGCTCGGATCGTGTGACAGATACGCAGTATTTT
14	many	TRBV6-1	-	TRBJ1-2	CASSPDPSLYGYTF	TGTGCCAGCAGCCCGGACCCCTCCCTCTATGGCTACACCTTC
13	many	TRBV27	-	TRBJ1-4	CASSLSPSEKLFF	TGTGCCAGCAGTTTATCCCCCAGTGAAAAACTGTTTTTT
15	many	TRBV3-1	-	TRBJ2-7	CASSPSSTQGYEQYF	TGTGCCAGCAGCCCAAGTAGTACCCAGGGTTACGAGCAGTACTTC
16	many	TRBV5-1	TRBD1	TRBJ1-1	CASSLGTGRMNTEAFF	TGCGCCAGCAGCTTAGGGACAGGGCGCATGAACACTGAAGCTTTCTTT
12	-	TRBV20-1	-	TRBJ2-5	CSARDRQETQYF	TGCAGTGCTAGAGACAGGCAAGAGACCCAGTACTTC
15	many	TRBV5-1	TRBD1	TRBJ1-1	CASSAAGTGILEAFF	TGCGCCAGCAGCGCAGCCGGGACAGGGATATTGGAAGCTTTCTTT
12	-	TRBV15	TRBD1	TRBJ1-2	CATSGTGPGYTF	TGTGCCACCAGCGGGACAGGGCCGGGCTACACCTTC
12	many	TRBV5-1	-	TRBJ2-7	CASSLVGTEQYF	TGCGCCAGCAGCTTGGTGGGCACCGAGCAGTACTTC
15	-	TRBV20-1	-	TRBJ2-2	CSARRDNPLTGELFF	TGCAGTGCGCGACGGGACAACCCATTGACCGGGGAGCTGTTTTTT
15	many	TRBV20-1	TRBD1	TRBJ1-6	CSARRDSSYNSPLHF	TGCAGTGCTAGAAGGGACAGCTCCTATAATTCACCCCTCCACTTT
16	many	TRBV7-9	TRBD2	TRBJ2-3	CASSLRTSGGTDTQYF	TGTGCCAGCAGTCTCAGGACTAGCGGGGGGACAGATACGCAGTATTTT
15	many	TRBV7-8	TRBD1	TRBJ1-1	CASSLFGTGQTEAFF	TGTGCCAGCAGCTTATTCGGGACAGGTCAGACTGAAGCTTTCTTT
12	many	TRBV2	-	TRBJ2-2	CASTRGTGELFF	TGTGCCAGCACCCGGGGAACCGGGGAGCTGTTTTTT
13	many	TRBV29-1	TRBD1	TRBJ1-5	CSVSQGIGQPQHF	TGCAGCGTGTCACAGGGGATCGGACAGCCCCAGCATTTT
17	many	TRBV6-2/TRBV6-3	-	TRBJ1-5	CASSYEAPSGFNQPQHF	TGTGCCAGCAGTTACGAGGCTCCCAGCGGCTTCAATCAGCCCCAGCATTTT
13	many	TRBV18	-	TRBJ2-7	CASLDGRTYEQYF	TGTGCCAGCCTCGACGGCAGGACCTACGAGCAGTACTTC
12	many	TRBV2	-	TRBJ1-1	CASGDLNTEAFF	TGTGCCAGCGGGGACCTGAACACTGAAGCTTTCTTT
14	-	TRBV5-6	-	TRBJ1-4	CASSFDRTDEKLFF	TGTGCCAGCAGTTTCGACAGGACGGATGAAAAACTGTTTTTT
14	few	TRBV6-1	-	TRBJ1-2	CASSTPGAPYGYTF	TGTGCCAGCAGCACGCCAGGGGCCCCGTATGGCTACACCTTC
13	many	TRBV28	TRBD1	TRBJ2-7	CASSDRDPYEQYF	TGTGCCAGCAGTGACAGGGATCCCTACGAGCAGTACTTC
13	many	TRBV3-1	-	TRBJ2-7	CASSQEGFAEQYF	TGTGCCAGCAGCCAAGAGGGGTTTGCCGAGCAGTACTTC
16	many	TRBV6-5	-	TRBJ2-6	CASSLLAGSGANVLTF	TGTGCCAGCAGTTTGCTAGCAGGCTCTGGGGCCAACGTCCTGACTTTC